This is a list of T cell receptor beta chains from one sample in a study of radiotherapy plus CTLA-4 blockade in lung cancer. Clones were sequenced by immunoSEQ multiplex PCR, and TCRdb holds only the in-frame ones, with some missing. The sample lists 30,000 to 40,000 clones, 75% to 90% seen once, with about 5.6% in the top ten. The specimen comprised peripheral blood, sampled from a patient treated with radiotherapy plus ipilimumab. The receptors were sampled from a human donor with non-small cell lung cancer who had stable disease on radiotherapy plus ipilimumab. Each CDR3 is given with its conserved first and last residue. Each record gives: CDR3 protein, CDR3 DNA, D gene, V gene, clone size, J gene. A D gene is named only where the DNA matches it firmly. A row's size may be missing; if present it is once, few, many or a size class.

CDR3aa: CASSLTSEGTDTQYF
CDR3nt: TGTGCCAGCAGCTTAACTAGCGAGGGCACAGATACGCAGTATTTT
d_gene: .
v_gene: TRBV7-3
abundance: .
j_gene: TRBJ2-3

CDR3aa: CASSLHRGPGVYEQYF
CDR3nt: TGCGCCAGCAGCCTCCACAGGGGCCCCGGAGTTTACGAGCAGTACTTC
d_gene: TRBD1
v_gene: TRBV4-3
abundance: once
j_gene: TRBJ2-7

CDR3aa: CASGGTGETQETQYF
CDR3nt: TGTGCCAGCGGAGGGACAGGGGAAACCCAAGAGACCCAGTACTTC
d_gene: TRBD1
v_gene: TRBV10-3
abundance: .
j_gene: TRBJ2-5

CDR3aa: CASSQEGTSGKGEQFF
CDR3nt: TGCGCCAGCAGCCAAGAGGGGACTAGCGGGAAGGGTGAGCAGTTCTTC
d_gene: TRBD2
v_gene: TRBV4-1
abundance: few
j_gene: TRBJ2-1

CDR3aa: CASSKTGGGTGAYQPQHF
CDR3nt: TGTGCCAGCAGCAAAACCGGGGGGGGGACAGGGGCGTATCAGCCCCAGCATTTT
d_gene: TRBD1
v_gene: TRBV7-9
abundance: .
j_gene: TRBJ1-5

CDR3aa: CASSDRSRGWEEETQYF
CDR3nt: TGTGCCAGCAGTGATAGGAGTCGGGGCTGGGAGGAAGAGACCCAGTACTTC
d_gene: .
v_gene: TRBV2
abundance: .
j_gene: TRBJ2-5

CDR3aa: CSVGGPATGGSEAFF
CDR3nt: TGCAGCGTTGGGGGGCCGGCGACAGGGGGCTCTGAAGCTTTCTTT
d_gene: TRBD1
v_gene: TRBV29-1
abundance: .
j_gene: TRBJ1-1

CDR3aa: CASSRTGGHEQYF
CDR3nt: TGCGCCAGCAGCCGGACGGGAGGGCATGAGCAGTACTTC
d_gene: TRBD2
v_gene: TRBV5-1
abundance: .
j_gene: TRBJ2-7

CDR3aa: CASSAGPLQPQHF
CDR3nt: TGTGCCAGTAGCGCAGGGCCCCTTCAGCCCCAGCATTTT
d_gene: .
v_gene: TRBV19
abundance: .
j_gene: TRBJ1-5

CDR3aa: CASREGQNYGYTF
CDR3nt: TGTGCCAGCAGGGAGGGACAGAACTATGGCTACACCTTC
d_gene: TRBD1
v_gene: TRBV28
abundance: .
j_gene: TRBJ1-2

CDR3aa: CASSFGEGIHEQYF
CDR3nt: TGTGCCAGCAGCTTTGGGGAGGGCATCCACGAGCAGTACTTC
d_gene: TRBD2
v_gene: TRBV7-9
abundance: .
j_gene: TRBJ2-7

CDR3aa: CASSLMGGNEQFF
CDR3nt: TGTGCCAGCAGCTTAATGGGGGGCAATGAGCAGTTCTTC
d_gene: .
v_gene: TRBV7-2
abundance: .
j_gene: TRBJ2-1

CDR3aa: CASSLVVTDPQETQYF
CDR3nt: TGCGCCAGCAGCTTGGTGGTGACAGACCCCCAAGAGACCCAGTACTTC
d_gene: .
v_gene: TRBV5-1
abundance: .
j_gene: TRBJ2-5

CDR3aa: CASSIFPGELFF
CDR3nt: TGTGCCAGTAGTATCTTTCCCGGGGAGCTGTTTTTT
d_gene: .
v_gene: TRBV19
abundance: .
j_gene: TRBJ2-2

CDR3aa: CASSPRDRGETQYF
CDR3nt: TGTGCCAGTAGTCCGCGGGACAGGGGGGAGACCCAGTACTTC
d_gene: TRBD1
v_gene: TRBV19
abundance: .
j_gene: TRBJ2-5

CDR3aa: CASSQGQGESYEQYF
CDR3nt: TGCGCCAGCAGCCAAGGTCAGGGGGAGTCCTACGAGCAGTACTTC
d_gene: TRBD1
v_gene: TRBV5-4
abundance: .
j_gene: TRBJ2-7

CDR3aa: CASSFWDTNQPQHF
CDR3nt: TGTGCCAGCAGCTTTTGGGACACCAATCAGCCCCAGCATTTT
d_gene: .
v_gene: TRBV5-8
abundance: .
j_gene: TRBJ1-5

CDR3aa: CASSLAADSYEQYF
CDR3nt: TGTGCCAGCAGCTTAGCGGCGGACTCCTACGAGCAGTACTTC
d_gene: .
v_gene: TRBV7-9
abundance: .
j_gene: TRBJ2-7

CDR3aa: CASRPIRDRDQPQHF
CDR3nt: TGTGCAAGTCGCCCAATCCGGGACAGGGATCAGCCCCAGCATTTT
d_gene: .
v_gene: TRBV12-2
abundance: .
j_gene: TRBJ1-5

CDR3aa: CASGFGRPNGRDEQFF
CDR3nt: TGTGCTAGTGGTTTCGGGAGGCCCAATGGACGCGATGAGCAGTTCTTC
d_gene: TRBD2
v_gene: TRBV12-5
abundance: .
j_gene: TRBJ2-1